The 14 T cell receptor beta chains reported below all come from one sample, sequenced in a study of T-cell reconstitution after alpha-beta-depleted transplantation in children. The TCRbeta library was prepared with unique molecular identifiers. TCRdb re-called the PCR reads through MiXCR, storing one row per CDR3 protein. Here the sample spans about 400,000 distinct CDR3 sequences, roughly 22% being singletons. The sequences come from PBMCs from the stem cell graft donor, collected from the stem cell graft. The receptors here all came from a human donor who donated a stem cell graft to a child with acute myeloid leukemia.

Ten or more counts support this clonotype. This chain uses TRBV20-1 with TRBJ2-1, with 7 bases matching TRBD1. The junction had 7 bases not matched to a gene; V was cut back by 6 bases and J by 5 bases. Germline values: CDR1 DFQATT, CDR2 SNEGSKA (reference sequence). The CDR3 consists of 13 residues. This CDR3 is CSAGRGFDNEQFF. The DNA for the CDR3 is TGCAGTGCGGGCAGGGGGTTCGACAATGAGCAGTTCTTC.

The table lists this clonotype with a few counts. The chain recombines TRBV2 with TRBJ2-2; 7 bases fit TRBD1. Germline values: CDR1 SNHLY, CDR2 FYNNEI. V lost 8 bases, J lost 0 bases, and 3 bases stayed unmatched. This CDR3 is built from 14 residues. The CDR3 sequence: CASFRGPNTGELFF. The DNA of the CDR3 is TGTGCCAGCTTTAGGGGGCCGAACACCGGGGAGCTGTTTTTT.

The chain uses TRBV5-1 and TRBJ2-3; the D call may be TRBD1 or TRBD2 (5 bases each). The germline V and J ends were trimmed by 4 bases and 6 bases, with 15 bases remaining between them. Germline V lookup: CDR1 SGHRS, CDR2 YFSETQ. The CDR3 contains 14 residues. The CDR3 DNA reads TGCGCCAGCAGCAGGGACGAGAGTGCGGATACGCAGTATTTT. Its translation: CASSRDESADTQYF.

This clonotype was found many times. The gene calls are TRBV12-3 or TRBV12-4 and TRBJ2-7; D is unresolved. V lost 7 bases and J lost 0, with 7 bases in between. This CDR3 is built from 12 residues. This CDR3 is CASTTSSYEQYF. DNA for the CDR3: TGTGCCAGCACCACCAGCTCCTACGAGCAGTACTTC.

This clonotype was seen repeatedly, ten times or more. The CDR3 protein is CSAPGLAGAYNEQFF. The CDR3 nucleotides read TGCAGTGCTCCCGGACTAGCGGGAGCCTACAATGAGCAGTTCTTC. The chain is built from TRBV20-1 and TRBJ2-1, with 13 bases that match TRBD2. This CDR3 has 15 residues. CDR1 is DFQATT, CDR2 SNEGSKA, per germline (reference sequence). The V segment lost 5 bases and the J segment 2 bases; nucleotides outside the gene matches: 3.

This clonotype appeared a few times. V usage is TRBV4-2 and J usage is TRBJ2-2; TRBD2 matches 10 bases. The CDR3 is 17 amino acids. Germline CDR1 reads LGHNA; CDR2 reads YNFKEQ. Germline trimming cut 0 bases from V and 6 bases from J; bases unmatched to any gene: 7. The CDR3, as DNA: TGTGCCAGCAGCCAAGATATACTAGCGGGATTTTCCGGGGAGCTGTTTTTT. This gives the protein CASSQDILAGFSGELFF.

V gene TRBV12-3 or TRBV12-4 combines with J gene TRBJ2-1; tentative D call: TRBD2 (6 bases). Trimming removed 10 bases from V and 2 bases from J, with 18 bases in between. CDR3 length equals 15 residues. As DNA, the CDR3 is TGTGCCACCCAAGGGAGGCTACAGACCTACAATGAGCAGTTCTTC. It specifies CATQGRLQTYNEQFF.

This rearrangement joins TRBV7-2 to TRBJ2-7, with TRBD2 matching 8 bases. The CDR3 is made up of 16 amino acids. With 1 base clipped from V and 2 bases from J, the junction kept 7 bases outside the gene matches. Germline values: CDR1 SGHTA, CDR2 FQGNSA. The CDR3 coding sequence is TGTGCCAGCAGCTTAGATCGGGAGGGTGCGGCCTACGAGCAGTACTTC. Its protein is CASSLDREGAAYEQYF.

This chain joins TRBV28 and TRBJ1-5; the D gene is possibly TRBD1 (6 bases). Trimming cost V 5 bases and J 3 bases, with 11 bases left between them. The CDR3 sequence is 14 residues long. In germline, CDR1 is MDHEN, CDR2 SYDVKM. CDR3 bases: TGTGCCAGCAGTGGCAGGGGACTCAATCAGCCCCAGCATTTT. Residues: CASSGRGLNQPQHF.

The chain combines TRBV27 with TRBJ2-7; maybe TRBD2 (6 bases). Trimming removed 3 bases from V and 6 bases from J, with 21 bases in between. The length of the CDR3 is 16 residues. Germline loops: CDR1 MNHEY, CDR2 SMNVEV (reference sequence). The CDR3 loop is CASSLNRELSRIEQYF. CDR3 sequence (DNA): TGTGCCAGCAGTTTGAATCGGGAGTTAAGTCGTATCGAGCAGTACTTC.

The table lists this clonotype with a few counts. The chain joins TRBV20-1 to TRBJ2-5, with 10 bases lining up with TRBD2. Per germline, CDR1 DFQATT and CDR2 SNEGSKA (reference sequence). This CDR3 spans 14 amino acids. The V segment lost 3 bases and the J segment 5 bases; nucleotides outside the gene matches: 6. The CDR3 nucleotides read TGCAGTGCTAGTCGGCTAGCGGGAGTGGAGACCCAGTACTTC. Translation: CSASRLAGVETQYF.

The sample holds many counts of this clonotype. The chain combines TRBV12-3 or TRBV12-4 with TRBJ2-3; 12 bases agree with TRBD2. Trimming took 6 bases from V and 7 from J; bases not matched to a gene: 8. CDR3 length equals 15 residues. The CDR3: CASSLTSGRGNTQYF. The DNA of the CDR3 is TGTGCCAGCAGCCTGACTAGCGGGAGAGGGAATACGCAGTATTTT.

This clonotype was observed a handful of times. V is TRBV20-1 and J is TRBJ1-1; D remains ambiguous. The CDR3 runs 12 residues. Between the trimmed V and J ends, which lost 3 bases and 1 base, there was a span of 6 bases. Germline lookup yields CDR1 DFQATT and CDR2 SNEGSKA (reference sequence). CDR3 nucleotides: TGCAGTGCTAGGGAGACGAACACTGAAGCTTTCTTT. Its protein product is CSARETNTEAFF.

The chain links TRBV12-3 or TRBV12-4 to TRBJ1-1; no reliable D call. The CDR3 loop spans 12 amino acids. V was pared by 5 bases and J by 6 bases, with 10 bases between. This CDR3 is CASSEGFSEAFF. CDR3 in DNA: TGTGCCAGCAGTGAGGGATTTTCTGAAGCTTTCTTT.